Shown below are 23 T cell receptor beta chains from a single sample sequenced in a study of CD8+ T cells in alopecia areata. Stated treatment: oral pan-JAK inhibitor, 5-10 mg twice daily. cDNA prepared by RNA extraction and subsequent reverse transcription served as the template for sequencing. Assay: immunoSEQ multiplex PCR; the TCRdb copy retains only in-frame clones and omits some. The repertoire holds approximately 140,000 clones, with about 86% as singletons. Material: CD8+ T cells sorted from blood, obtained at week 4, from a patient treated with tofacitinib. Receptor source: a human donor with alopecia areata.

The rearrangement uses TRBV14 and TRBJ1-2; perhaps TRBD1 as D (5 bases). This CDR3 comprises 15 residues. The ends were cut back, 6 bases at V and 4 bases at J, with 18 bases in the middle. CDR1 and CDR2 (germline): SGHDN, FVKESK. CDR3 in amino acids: CASSYDSDFLYGYTF. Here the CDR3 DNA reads TGTGCCAGCAGTTACGACAGCGACTTCCTCTATGGCTACACCTTC.

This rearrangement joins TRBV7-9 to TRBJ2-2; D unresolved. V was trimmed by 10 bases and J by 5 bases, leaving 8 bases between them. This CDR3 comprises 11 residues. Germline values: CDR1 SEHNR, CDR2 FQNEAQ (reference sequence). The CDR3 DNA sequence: TGTGCCACCCAAGGGACCGGGGAGCTGTTTTTT. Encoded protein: CATQGTGELFF.

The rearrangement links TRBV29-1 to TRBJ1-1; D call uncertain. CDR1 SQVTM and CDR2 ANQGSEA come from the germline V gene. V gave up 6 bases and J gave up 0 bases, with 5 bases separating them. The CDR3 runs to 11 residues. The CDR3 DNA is TGCAGCGTCACAGTGAACACTGAAGCTTTCTTT. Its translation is CSVTVNTEAFF.

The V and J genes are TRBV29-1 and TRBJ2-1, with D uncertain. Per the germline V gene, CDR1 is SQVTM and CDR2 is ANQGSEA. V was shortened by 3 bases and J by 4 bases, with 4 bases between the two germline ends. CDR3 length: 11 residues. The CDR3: CSVEWYNEQFF. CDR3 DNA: TGCAGCGTTGAGTGGTACAATGAGCAGTTCTTC.

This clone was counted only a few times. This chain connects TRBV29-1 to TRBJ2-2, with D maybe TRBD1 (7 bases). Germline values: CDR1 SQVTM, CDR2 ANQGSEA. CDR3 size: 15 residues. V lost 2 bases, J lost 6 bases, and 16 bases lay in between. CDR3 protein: CSVELGGGLAGELFF. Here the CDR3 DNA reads TGCAGCGTTGAACTCGGAGGGGGCTTGGCCGGGGAGCTGTTTTTT.

The CDR3 DNA reads as TGTGCCAGTACCGGACAGGGGTTAGGCTATGGCTACACCTTC. Its protein is CASTGQGLGYGYTF. The chain recombines TRBV19 with TRBJ1-2; 9 bases line up with TRBD1. V trimming: 7 bases; J trimming: 4 bases; junction bases outside the gene matches: 7. In germline, CDR1 is LNHDA, CDR2 SQIVND (reference sequence). The CDR3 contains 14 residues.

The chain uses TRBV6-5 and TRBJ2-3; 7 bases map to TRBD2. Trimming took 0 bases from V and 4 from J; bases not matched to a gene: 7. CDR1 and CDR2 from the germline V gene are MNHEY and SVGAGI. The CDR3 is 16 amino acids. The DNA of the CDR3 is TGTGCCAGCAGTTACTCGGTTCCTAGCGGCTCAGATACGCAGTATTTT. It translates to CASSYSVPSGSDTQYF.

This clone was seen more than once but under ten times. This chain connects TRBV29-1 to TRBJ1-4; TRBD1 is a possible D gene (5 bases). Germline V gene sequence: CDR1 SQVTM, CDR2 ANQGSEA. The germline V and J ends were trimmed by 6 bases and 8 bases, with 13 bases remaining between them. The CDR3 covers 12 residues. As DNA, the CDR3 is TGCAGCGTGAAACAGGAGGGGGAAAAACTGTTTTTT. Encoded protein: CSVKQEGEKLFF. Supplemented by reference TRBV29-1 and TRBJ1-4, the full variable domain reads SAVISQKPSRDICQRGTSLTIQCQVDSQVTMMFWYRQQPGQSLTLIATANQGSEATYESGFVIDKFPISRPNLTFSTLTVSNMSPEDSSIYLCSVKQEGEKLFFGSGTQLSVL.

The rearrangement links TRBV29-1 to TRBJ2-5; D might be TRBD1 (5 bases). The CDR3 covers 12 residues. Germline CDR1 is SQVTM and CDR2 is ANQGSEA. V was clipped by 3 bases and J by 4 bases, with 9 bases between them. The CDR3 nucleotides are TGCAGCGTTGACAGGGTTGGAGAGACCCAGTACTTC. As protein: CSVDRVGETQYF.

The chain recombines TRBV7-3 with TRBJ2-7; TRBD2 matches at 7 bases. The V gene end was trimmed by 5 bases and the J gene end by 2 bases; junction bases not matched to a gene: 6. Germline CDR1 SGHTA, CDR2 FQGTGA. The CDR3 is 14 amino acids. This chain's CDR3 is CASSPGGSPYEQYF. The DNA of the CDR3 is TGTGCCAGCAGCCCGGGGGGATCCCCCTACGAGCAGTACTTC.

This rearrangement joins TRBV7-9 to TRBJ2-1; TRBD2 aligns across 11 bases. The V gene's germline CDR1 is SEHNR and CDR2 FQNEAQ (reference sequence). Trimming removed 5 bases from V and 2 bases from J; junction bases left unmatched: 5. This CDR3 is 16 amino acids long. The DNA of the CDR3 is TGTGCCAGCAGCCTGACTAGCGGGAAGACCTACAATGAGCAGTTCTTC. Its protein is CASSLTSGKTYNEQFF.

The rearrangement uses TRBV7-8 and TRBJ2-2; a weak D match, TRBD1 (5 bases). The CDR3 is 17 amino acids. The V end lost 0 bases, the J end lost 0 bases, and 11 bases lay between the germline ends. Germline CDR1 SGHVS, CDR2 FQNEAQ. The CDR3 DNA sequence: TGTGCCAGCAGCTTAGCGCGAAGACAGACGAACACCGGGGAGCTGTTTTTT. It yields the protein CASSLARRQTNTGELFF.

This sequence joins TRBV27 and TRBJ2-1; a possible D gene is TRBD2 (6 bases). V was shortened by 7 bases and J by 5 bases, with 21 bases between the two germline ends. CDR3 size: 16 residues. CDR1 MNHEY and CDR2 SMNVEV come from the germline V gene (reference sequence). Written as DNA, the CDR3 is TGTGCCAGCAATCCCCGGAGGGATTGGTCTGACAATGAGCAGTTCTTC. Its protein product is CASNPRRDWSDNEQFF.

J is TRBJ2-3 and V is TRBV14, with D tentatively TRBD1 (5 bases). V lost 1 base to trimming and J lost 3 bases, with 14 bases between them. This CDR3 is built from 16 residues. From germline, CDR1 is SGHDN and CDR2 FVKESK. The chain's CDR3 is CASSQGTPIFTDTQYF. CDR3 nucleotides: TGTGCCAGCAGCCAAGGGACACCGATATTTACAGATACGCAGTATTTT.

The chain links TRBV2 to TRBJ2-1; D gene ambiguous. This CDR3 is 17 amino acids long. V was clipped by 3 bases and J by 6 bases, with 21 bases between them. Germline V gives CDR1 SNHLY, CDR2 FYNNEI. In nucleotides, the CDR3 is TGTGCCAGCAGTGATAAGCTAGTGAGTTCACCAATCAATGAGCAGTTCTTC. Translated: CASSDKLVSSPINEQFF.

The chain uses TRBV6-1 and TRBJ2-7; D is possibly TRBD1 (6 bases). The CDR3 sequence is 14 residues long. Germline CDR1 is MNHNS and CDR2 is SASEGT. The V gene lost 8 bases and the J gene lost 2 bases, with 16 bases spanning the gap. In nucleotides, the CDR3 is TGTGCCAGCGAACCAGGGGCCTGGGCCTACGAGCAGTACTTC. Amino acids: CASEPGAWAYEQYF.

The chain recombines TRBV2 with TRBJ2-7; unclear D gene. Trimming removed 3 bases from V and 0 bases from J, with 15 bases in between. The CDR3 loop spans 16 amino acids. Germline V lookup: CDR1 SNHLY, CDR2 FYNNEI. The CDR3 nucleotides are TGTGCCAGCAGTGATGATAGGCAGAAGAGCTCCTACGAGCAGTACTTC. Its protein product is CASSDDRQKSSYEQYF.

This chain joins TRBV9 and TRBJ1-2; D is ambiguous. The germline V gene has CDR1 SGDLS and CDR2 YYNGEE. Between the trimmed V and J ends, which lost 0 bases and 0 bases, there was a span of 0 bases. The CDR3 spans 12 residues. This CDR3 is CASSVANYGYTF. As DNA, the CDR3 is TGTGCCAGCAGCGTAGCTAACTATGGCTACACCTTC.

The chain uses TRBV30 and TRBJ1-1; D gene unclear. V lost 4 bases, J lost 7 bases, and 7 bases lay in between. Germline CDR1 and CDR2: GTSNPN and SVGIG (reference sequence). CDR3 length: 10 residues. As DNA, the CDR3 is TGTGCCTGGACAGAGGATGAAGCTTTCTTT. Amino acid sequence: CAWTEDEAFF.

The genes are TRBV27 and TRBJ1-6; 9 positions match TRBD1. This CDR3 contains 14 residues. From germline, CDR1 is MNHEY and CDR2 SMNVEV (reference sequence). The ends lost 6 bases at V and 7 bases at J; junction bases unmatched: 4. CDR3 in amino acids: CASRPTGGNSPLHF. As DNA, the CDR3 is TGTGCCAGCAGGCCCACAGGGGGCAATTCACCCCTCCACTTT.

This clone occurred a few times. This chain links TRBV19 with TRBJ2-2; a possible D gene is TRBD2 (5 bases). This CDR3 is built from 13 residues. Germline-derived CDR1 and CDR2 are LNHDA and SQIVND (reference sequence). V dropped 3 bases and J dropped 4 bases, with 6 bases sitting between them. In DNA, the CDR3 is TGTGCCAGTAGTATGGGAGCCACCGGGGAGCTGTTTTTT. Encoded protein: CASSMGATGELFF.

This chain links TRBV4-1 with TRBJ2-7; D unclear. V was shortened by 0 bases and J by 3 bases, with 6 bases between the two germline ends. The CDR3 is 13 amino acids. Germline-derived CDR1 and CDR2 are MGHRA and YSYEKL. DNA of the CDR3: TGCGCCAGCAGCCAAGAATTGGGCTACGAGCAGTACTTC. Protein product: CASSQELGYEQYF.

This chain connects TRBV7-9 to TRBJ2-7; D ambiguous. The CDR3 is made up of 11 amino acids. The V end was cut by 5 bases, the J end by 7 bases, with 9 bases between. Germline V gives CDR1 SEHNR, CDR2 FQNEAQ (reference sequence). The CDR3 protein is CASSPAREQYF. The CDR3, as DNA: TGTGCCAGCAGCCCCGCCCGTGAGCAGTACTTC. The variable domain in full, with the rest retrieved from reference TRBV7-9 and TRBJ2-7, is DTGVSQNPRHKITKRGQNVTFRCDPISEHNRLYWYRQTLGQGPEFLTYFQNEAQLEKSRLLSDRFSAERPKGSFSTLEIQRTEQGDSAMYLCASSPAREQYFGPGTRLTVT.